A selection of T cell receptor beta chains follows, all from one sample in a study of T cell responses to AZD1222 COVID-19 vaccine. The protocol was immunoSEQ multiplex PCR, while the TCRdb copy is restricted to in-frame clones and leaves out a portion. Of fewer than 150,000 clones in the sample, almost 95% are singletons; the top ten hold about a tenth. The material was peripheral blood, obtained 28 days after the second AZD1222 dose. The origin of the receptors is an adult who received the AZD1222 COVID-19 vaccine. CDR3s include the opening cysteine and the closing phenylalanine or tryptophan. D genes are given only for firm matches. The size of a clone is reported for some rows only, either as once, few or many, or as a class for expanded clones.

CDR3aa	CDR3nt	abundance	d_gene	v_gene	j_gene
CASSRLAGGQETQYF	TGTGCCAGCAGCCGACTCGCGGGGGGACAAGAGACCCAGTACTTC	.	TRBD2	TRBV6-5	TRBJ2-5
CASSIALDKMGTEAFF	TGTGCCAGTAGTATAGCCCTGGACAAAATGGGCACTGAAGCTTTCTTT	.	.	TRBV19	TRBJ1-1
CASSTTSGISEQYF	TGCGCCAGCAGCACCACTAGCGGGATTAGCGAGCAGTACTTC	.	TRBD2	TRBV5-1	TRBJ2-7
CASKADGNTIYF	TGTGCCAGCAAGGCTGATGGAAACACCATATATTTT	.	.	TRBV2	TRBJ1-3
CASSIGDRGVGGYTF	TGTGCCAGTAGTATCGGGGACAGGGGAGTAGGTGGCTACACCTTC	.	TRBD1	TRBV19	TRBJ1-2
CATAPLAQEQYF	TGTGCCACCGCTCCACTAGCGCAAGAGCAGTACTTC	.	TRBD2	TRBV6-6	TRBJ2-7
CASSRPGQDLTQYF	TGTGCCAGCAGCAGGCCGGGACAGGACCTTACGCAGTATTTT	.	TRBD1	TRBV5-4	TRBJ2-3
CASSGKTNQPQHF	TGTGCCAGTAGTGGGAAAACGAATCAGCCCCAGCATTTT	once	.	TRBV19	TRBJ1-5
CASSESQGNTGELFF	TGTGCCAGCAGTGAATCGCAGGGTAACACCGGGGAGCTGTTTTTT	.	.	TRBV25-1	TRBJ2-2
CASSLAGASTGNTIYF	TGTGCCAGCAGCTTGGCAGGGGCTTCGACAGGAAACACCATATATTTT	.	.	TRBV5-4	TRBJ1-3
CASSLRPAGTGELFF	TGTGCCAGCAGTTTAAGACCTGCGGGGACCGGGGAGCTGTTTTTT	once	.	TRBV28	TRBJ2-2
CASSRGQGASQPQHF	TGTGCCAGCAGTCGCGGACAGGGGGCGAGTCAGCCCCAGCATTTT	.	TRBD1	TRBV6-6	TRBJ1-5
CASSQVGTGNTEAFF	TGTGCCAGCAGCCAAGTTGGGACAGGGAACACTGAAGCTTTCTTT	few	TRBD1	TRBV3-1/TRBV3-2	TRBJ1-1
CASSEVQGRYNSPLHF	TGTGCCAGCTCAGAAGTACAGGGGAGGTATAATTCACCCCTCCACTTT	.	TRBD1	TRBV18	TRBJ1-6
CASSLGGGEAFF	TGTGCCAGCAGTTTGGGTGGGGGTGAAGCTTTCTTT	.	.	TRBV12-3/TRBV12-4	TRBJ1-1
CASSPWPVGVGTGELFF	TGCGCCAGCAGCCCCTGGCCGGTCGGAGTTGGCACCGGGGAGCTGTTTTTT	once	.	TRBV4-3	TRBJ2-2
CASSELGRQVNTEAFF	TGTGCCAGCAGTGAATTAGGGAGACAAGTGAACACTGAAGCTTTCTTT	.	.	TRBV25-1	TRBJ1-1
CASSPQGLSTDTQYF	TGTGCCAGCAGCCCCCAGGGACTCTCCACAGATACGCAGTATTTT	.	.	TRBV3-1/TRBV3-2	TRBJ2-3
CSVSGRGLTDTQYF	TGCAGCGTTAGTGGCAGGGGGCTAACAGATACGCAGTATTTT	.	TRBD1	TRBV29-1	TRBJ2-3
CATSRDQGVDTQYF	TGTGCCACCAGCAGAGACCAGGGTGTGGATACGCAGTATTTT	.	.	TRBV15	TRBJ2-3
CASSSGLLTGELFF	TGTGCCAGCAGTTCGGGACTACTCACCGGGGAGCTGTTTTTT	.	TRBD2	TRBV27	TRBJ2-2
CAWSVGGGLFF	TGTGCCTGGAGTGTAGGGGGGGGACTGTTTTTT	.	.	TRBV30	TRBJ1-4
CASRSPKTQYF	TGTGCCAGCAGATCTCCCAAGACCCAGTACTTC	.	.	TRBV7-9	TRBJ2-5
CASSFLAGGVYEQFF	TGTGCCAGCAGCTTCCTAGCGGGAGGGGTCTATGAGCAGTTCTTC	.	TRBD2	TRBV7-9	TRBJ2-1